The 15 T cell receptor beta chains in this list originate from one sample, sequenced in a study of T cells after yellow fever vaccination. Using its own MiXCR run on the 5' RACE reads, TCRdb lists one record per CDR3 protein. The table has about 320,000 distinct CDR3 sequences, about 11% seen once. The sequencing used CD4+ T cells sorted from PBMCs, collected 45 days after the yellow fever booster vaccination. The receptors originated from a man younger than 35 who received the YFV17D yellow fever vaccine.

This chain uses TRBV18 with TRBJ1-2; no firm D call. Germline CDR1 reads KGHSH; CDR2 reads LQKENI. The CDR3 totals 13 residues. V lost 0 bases and J 4 bases, leaving 6 bases between the germline ends. DNA of the CDR3: TGTGCCAGCTCACCACCAGCGGGCTATGGCTACACCTTC. This translates into CASSPPAGYGYTF. Looking up the rest from reference TRBV18 and TRBJ1-2 gives the full variable domain: NAGVMQNPRHLVRRRGQEARLRCSPMKGHSHVYWYRQLPEEGLKFMVYLQKENIIDESGMPKERFSAEFPKEGPSILRIQQVVRGDSAAYFCASSPPAGYGYTFGSGTRLTVV.

Concerning this clonotype: A much larger clone is a single base away; this may be a read error. The chain couples TRBV19 to TRBJ2-2, with a weak D call TRBD2 (6 bases). The germline V gene has CDR1 LNHDA and CDR2 SQIVND (reference sequence). Trimming pared 9 bases from V and 0 bases from J, leaving 11 bases between. The CDR3 is 14 amino acids. Written as DNA, the CDR3 is TGTGCCAGCCGCGGGGCAGCGAACACCGGGGAGCTGTTTTTT. This codes for CASRGAANTGELFF.

This clonotype was seen repeatedly, ten times or more. CDR3 sequence (DNA): TGTGCCAGCAGCGCAGGTCTCCTCGGCAGGGGGCAAACAGATACGCAGTATTTT. Translation gives CASSAGLLGRGQTDTQYF. The rearrangement joins TRBV9 to TRBJ2-3; 8 nucleotides line up with TRBD1. V lost 3 bases and J lost 3; bases outside the gene matches: 15. The CDR3 is 18 residues long. Germline loops: CDR1 SGDLS, CDR2 YYNGEE.

The gene calls are TRBV6-2 or TRBV6-3 and TRBJ1-5; D not certain. Germline assignment: CDR1 MNHEY and CDR2 SVGEGT. The CDR3 sequence is 12 residues long. Trimming took off 5 bases at V and 9 bases at J, with 11 bases between the two ends. CDR3 sequence: CASSGQEMPQHF. In DNA form, the CDR3 reads TGTGCCAGCAGTGGTCAGGAGATGCCCCAGCATTTT.

The rearrangement joins TRBV5-1 to TRBJ2-1; D gene uncertain. V was pared by 4 bases and J by 5 bases, with 10 bases between. The CDR3 runs to 13 residues. Germline V CDR1 and CDR2: SGHRS, YFSETQ. The CDR3 DNA is TGCGCCAGCAGCAGCCTAGTGAACAATGAGCAGTTCTTC. Residues: CASSSLVNNEQFF.

The chain combines TRBV2 with TRBJ1-2; D is undetermined. CDR3 length equals 12 residues. Germline V gene lookup returns CDR1 SNHLY and CDR2 FYNNEI. V lost 3 bases and J lost 5, with 7 bases in between. CDR3 nucleotide sequence: TGTGCCAGCAGTGACAAGAAATATGGCTACACCTTC. Residues: CASSDKKYGYTF.

The rearrangement uses TRBV6-2 or TRBV6-3 and TRBJ2-3; D gene unclear. CDR3 size: 12 residues. CDR1 MNHEY and CDR2 SVGEGT come from the germline V gene. Trimming removed 7 bases at V and 4 bases at J, with 9 bases between. Here the CDR3 DNA reads TGTGCCAGCAAGCCGGACGCAGATACGCAGTATTTT. Translated, it gives CASKPDADTQYF.

The V call is TRBV29-1, the J call TRBJ1-4; 7 bases agree with TRBD1. CDR3 length equals 13 residues. The germline gives CDR1 SQVTM, CDR2 ANQGSEA. Losses at the gene ends were 7 bases for V and 4 bases for J; bases not matched to a gene: 6. The chain's CDR3 is CSARDSVNEKLFF. Here the CDR3 DNA reads TGCAGCGCCCGGGACAGCGTTAATGAAAAACTGTTTTTT.

This chain uses TRBV6-2 or TRBV6-3 with TRBJ2-1; D is unclear. V was pared by 5 bases and J by 8 bases, with 10 bases between. The CDR3 runs to 12 residues. CDR1 and CDR2 (germline): MNHEY, SVGEGT. Here the CDR3 DNA reads TGTGCCAGCAGTCGAGCTAGGGATGAGCAGTTCTTC. This translates into CASSRARDEQFF.

V usage is TRBV2 and J usage is TRBJ1-2; D remains ambiguous. The V gene's germline CDR1 is SNHLY and CDR2 FYNNEI. The V end was cut by 7 bases, the J end by 8 bases, with 17 bases between. This CDR3 has 13 amino acids. CDR3 loop: CASTPQEVYGYTF. The CDR3 coding sequence is TGTGCCAGCACGCCCCAGGAGGTTTACGGCTACACCTTC. Supplemented by reference TRBV2 and TRBJ1-2, the full variable domain reads EPEVTQTPSHQVTQMGQEVILRCVPISNHLYFYWYRQILGQKVEFLVSFYNNEISEKSEIFDDQFSVERPDGSNFTLKIRSTKLEDSAMYFCASTPQEVYGYTFGSGTRLTVV.

This clonotype was picked up a small number of times. The V gene is TRBV7-2, the J gene TRBJ1-2, with D perhaps TRBD1 (6 bases). V was trimmed by 1 base and J by 0 bases, leaving 6 bases between them. The CDR3 totals 14 residues. Germline CDR1 and CDR2: SGHTA and FQGNSA. The CDR3 region has the DNA TGTGCCAGCAGCTTAGAGGGGGCTAACTATGGCTACACCTTC. It codes for CASSLEGANYGYTF.

The J gene is TRBJ1-2, the V gene TRBV12-3 or TRBV12-4, with a tentative D call TRBD1 (6 bases). The CDR3 contains 12 residues. V lost 6 bases and J 8 bases, leaving 13 bases between the germline ends. The CDR3 loop reads CASSLRQAGYTF. As DNA, the CDR3 is TGTGCCAGCAGCCTGAGACAGGCGGGCTACACCTTC.

This clonotype was observed at least ten times. This chain connects TRBV5-1 to TRBJ2-7; 8 bases agree with TRBD1. This CDR3 has 14 amino acids. The J segment lost 3 bases and the V segment lost 3 bases, leaving 5 bases of the junction unmatched. Germline V gives CDR1 SGHRS, CDR2 YFSETQ. Written as DNA, the CDR3 is TGCGCCAGCAGCTCCGGGACAGGAGTCTACGAGCAGTACTTC. This encodes CASSSGTGVYEQYF. The full variable domain, rest sourced from reference TRBV5-1 and TRBJ2-7, is KAGVTQTPRYLIKTRGQQVTLSCSPISGHRSVSWYQQTPGQGLQFLFEYFSETQRNKGNFPGRFSGRQFSNSRSEMNVSTLELGDSALYLCASSSGTGVYEQYFGPGTRLTVT.

This chain connects TRBV18 to TRBJ1-1, with no clear D. CDR1 is KGHSH, CDR2 LQKENI, per germline. V dropped 2 bases and J dropped 5 bases, with 6 bases sitting between them. There are 12 residues in the CDR3. In DNA form, the CDR3 reads TGTGCCAGCTCACCAACAGCAACTGAAGCTTTCTTT. Translation gives CASSPTATEAFF.

This chain joins TRBV18 and TRBJ1-1; D is unresolved. This CDR3 spans 14 amino acids. Germline lookup yields CDR1 KGHSH and CDR2 LQKENI. The V end was cut by 2 bases, the J end by 4 bases, with 11 bases between. The CDR3 region is CASSPSPRVTEAFF. CDR3 DNA sequence: TGTGCCAGCTCACCATCCCCCCGGGTCACTGAAGCTTTCTTT.